The 15 T cell receptor beta chains listed next were all sequenced from one sample in a study of OX40 agonist ivuxolimab in advanced cancers. The protocol used for the library was the immunoSEQ multiplex PCR assay. The source is immuneACCESS, and TCRdb retained only in-frame sequences with V and J called. Part of the clones is not carried over; for the studies checked, unresolved V genes explain less than half of this, and the remainder is unexplained. This sample has about 62,000 clones in its table, and about 85% of those were observed once. The ten largest clones take up under 4.5% of the sample. Sample: CD4+ or CD8+ T cells sorted from blood, taken in a trial of the OX40 agonist ivuxolimab. The receptor source for this set is an adult with an advanced solid tumor such as melanoma, head and neck, liver or kidney cancer.

V usage is TRBV28 and J usage is TRBJ2-1; 9 bases are shared with TRBD2. The CDR3 spans 14 residues. The V gene's germline CDR1 is MDHEN and CDR2 SYDVKM. The junction had 3 bases not matched to a gene; V was cut back by 3 bases and J by 6 bases. CDR3 residues: CASSFSGRSNEQFF. The CDR3 DNA reads as TGTGCCAGCAGTTTTAGCGGGAGAAGCAATGAGCAGTTCTTC.

This chain connects TRBV6-1 to TRBJ2-5; D is unresolved. The length of the CDR3 is 14 residues. Trimming took 2 bases from V and 2 from J, leaving 9 bases between them. Per the germline V gene, CDR1 is MNHNS and CDR2 is SASEGT. The CDR3 nucleotides read TGTGCCAGCAGTGAAAGTGTAATGCAAGAGACCCAGTACTTC. It encodes CASSESVMQETQYF.

The genes are TRBV5-1 and TRBJ1-1, with 10 bases aligning to TRBD1. The germline CDR1 and CDR2 sequences are SGHRS and YFSETQ. The CDR3 extends over 15 amino acids. CDR3 loop: CASHAGTGVNTEAFF. CDR3 DNA sequence: TGCGCTTCACATGCCGGGACAGGGGTGAACACTGAAGCTTTCTTT.

This sequence joins TRBV7-3 and TRBJ2-2; 7 bases are shared with TRBD1. This CDR3 comprises 17 residues. Germline CDR1 reads SGHTA; CDR2 reads FQGTGA. The junction had 9 bases not matched to a gene; V was cut back by 5 bases and J by 0 bases. CDR3 sequence: CASSLWAGGSNTGELFF. CDR3 DNA: TGTGCCAGCAGCCTATGGGCAGGGGGTTCGAACACCGGGGAGCTGTTTTTT.

This clone was seen just once. The chain combines TRBV11-2 with TRBJ2-7; 7 bases match TRBD2. V trimming: 5 bases; J trimming: 0 bases; junction bases outside the gene matches: 4. CDR3 length equals 14 residues. Germline CDR1 SGHAT, CDR2 FQNNGV. The CDR3, as DNA: TGTGCCAGCAGCCCAGCGGGGAGCTCCTACGAGCAGTACTTC. Its protein product is CASSPAGSSYEQYF.

CDR3 DNA sequence: TGTGCCAGCCGGGACAGCAGCACAGATACGCAGTATTTT. Encoded protein: CASRDSSTDTQYF. The rearrangement uses TRBV28 and TRBJ2-3; TRBD1 matches 7 bases. Germline trimming cut 8 bases from V and 0 bases from J; bases unmatched to any gene: 2. The CDR3 extends over 13 amino acids. Germline CDR1 MDHEN, CDR2 SYDVKM.

This chain uses TRBV21-1 with TRBJ1-1. TRBV21-1 is given as a pseudogene. The length of the CDR3 is 23 residues. The CDR3 sequence: CASSGRLATQFALNYTIRTEAFF. CDR3 DNA: TGTGCCAGCAGTGGCCGTTTAGCTACACAATTCGCACTGAACTACACAATTCGCACTGAAGCTTTCTTT.

V and J are TRBV19 and TRBJ2-5, with unresolved D. Trimming pared 5 bases from V and 5 bases from J, leaving 18 bases between. CDR3 size: 15 residues. The germline gives CDR1 LNHDA, CDR2 SQIVND (reference sequence). Here the CDR3 reads CASSSTPGAEETQYF. DNA of the CDR3: TGTGCCAGTAGTTCCACCCCCGGTGCGGAGGAGACCCAGTACTTC.

The V call is TRBV11-1, the J call TRBJ1-2; 11 positions match TRBD1. V gave up 5 bases and J gave up 7 bases; unmatched junction bases: 3. The CDR3 length is 13 residues. Germline CDR1 is SGHAT and CDR2 is FQDESV (reference sequence). The CDR3 region has the DNA TGTGCCAGCAGCCGGACAGGGGGCGGTGGCTACACCTTC. Protein product: CASSRTGGGGYTF.

A single count supports this clone. This chain links TRBV5-1 with TRBJ2-1; either TRBD1 or TRBD2 may fit D (5 bases each). The CDR3 totals 16 residues. V was pared by 4 bases and J by 0 bases, with 14 bases between. Germline V lookup: CDR1 SGHRS, CDR2 YFSETQ. DNA for the CDR3: TGCGCCAGCAGCACGGGACCCAAGAGCTCCTACAATGAGCAGTTCTTC. Translated: CASSTGPKSSYNEQFF.

The rearrangement uses TRBV5-1 and TRBJ2-7, with D possibly matching TRBD2 (6 bases). The germline V gene encodes CDR1 SGHRS and CDR2 YFSETQ. The V end lost 4 bases, the J end lost 4 bases, and 18 bases lay between the germline ends. CDR3 size: 15 residues. This chain's CDR3 is CASSPGGGNGYEQYF. The DNA of the CDR3 is TGCGCCAGCAGCCCAGGTGGGGGGAACGGATACGAGCAGTACTTC.

The J gene is TRBJ1-4, the V gene TRBV5-1; D is perhaps TRBD1 (5 bases). Trimming removed 0 bases at V and 4 bases at J, with 19 bases between. This CDR3 spans 18 amino acids. Germline V lookup: CDR1 SGHRS, CDR2 YFSETQ. The chain's CDR3 is CASSLASGTANYNEKLFF. Here the CDR3 DNA reads TGCGCCAGCAGCTTGGCTTCCGGGACGGCGAATTATAATGAAAAACTGTTTTTT.

The V gene is TRBV30, the J gene TRBJ2-3; D call uncertain. Trimming left V 0 bases short and J 0 bases short, with 7 bases between. The CDR3 covers 14 residues. Germline values: CDR1 GTSNPN, CDR2 SVGIG (reference sequence). The CDR3 DNA reads TGTGCCTGGAGTGTAGGTGTGAGCACAGATACGCAGTATTTT. Amino acid sequence: CAWSVGVSTDTQYF.

This chain uses TRBV7-9 with TRBJ2-3; 12 positions match TRBD2. Germline CDR1 and CDR2: SEHNR and FQNEAQ (reference sequence). V shed 7 bases and J 4 bases; nucleotides not matched to a gene: 3. CDR3 length: 14 amino acids. Written as DNA, the CDR3 is TGTGCCAGCAAGACTAGCGGGAGCCCAGATACGCAGTATTTT. Protein product: CASKTSGSPDTQYF.

This CDR3 is CASSQAWGDEQFF. The CDR3 nucleotides read TGTGCCAGCAGCCAAGCTTGGGGGGATGAGCAGTTCTTC. The chain combines TRBV4-2 with TRBJ2-1; D possibly corresponds to TRBD2 (6 bases). V was trimmed by 1 base and J by 8 bases, leaving 9 bases between them. CDR3 length: 13 amino acids. Germline CDR1 LGHNA, CDR2 YNFKEQ.